One and the same sample provided the 25 T cell receptor beta chains below, sequenced in a study of shared clonotypes between healthy human individuals. Repertoires were generated with immunoSEQ multiplex PCR, while TCRdb's copy carries only in-frame clones and drops some. Of 950,000 to 1,100,000 clones listed, around 78% are singletons. The sample was memory CD4+ T cells from PBMCs. The subset was: CD45RA-negative fraction. Every receptor here comes from a man aged 18-30 years in good health. Some clones in this sample may be carry-over from other donors' samples.

This clone has a single count. This chain links TRBV18 with TRBJ2-7, with 9 bases identical to TRBD1. From germline, CDR1 is KGHSH and CDR2 LQKENI. The J segment lost 2 bases and the V segment lost 2 bases, leaving 4 bases of the junction unmatched. This CDR3 is 15 amino acids long. The CDR3, as DNA: TGTGCCAGCTCACCAGCCGGGACAGGGACCTACGAGCAGTACTTC. Its protein is CASSPAGTGTYEQYF.

The chain has TRBV9 and TRBJ2-3, with D possibly TRBD2 on 6 matching bases. The germline CDR1 and CDR2 sequences are SGDLS and YYNGEE. The length of the CDR3 is 16 residues. V lost 4 bases to trimming and J lost 5 bases, with 20 bases between them. This CDR3 is CASSPKGALGGDTQYF. CDR3 sequence (DNA): TGTGCCAGCAGCCCCAAAGGGGCTCTGGGGGGAGATACGCAGTATTTT.

The rearrangement links TRBV9 to TRBJ2-1, with 7 bases identical to TRBD2. Trimming removed 0 bases from V and 2 bases from J; junction bases left unmatched: 2. The CDR3 totals 15 residues. Germline V lookup: CDR1 SGDLS, CDR2 YYNGEE. CDR3 amino acids: CASSVESGAYNEQFF. CDR3 bases: TGTGCCAGCAGCGTAGAGAGCGGGGCCTACAATGAGCAGTTCTTC.

The chain recombines TRBV6-6 with TRBJ2-7, with unresolved D. Germline lookup yields CDR1 MNHNY and CDR2 SVGAGI (reference sequence). The length of the CDR3 is 14 residues. V was cut by 3 bases and J by 0 bases, with 9 bases left in between. As DNA, the CDR3 is TGTGCCAGCAGTTATCAGACAAGCTCCTACGAGCAGTACTTC. Protein: CASSYQTSSYEQYF.

The chain carries TRBV7-2 and TRBJ2-3; D unresolved. V lost 3 bases, J lost 7 bases, and 5 bases lay in between. The CDR3 is 11 amino acids. Germline values: CDR1 SGHTA, CDR2 FQGNSA. CDR3 bases: TGTGCCAGCAGCTTTTCTAATACGCAGTATTTT. It translates to CASSFSNTQYF.

V is TRBV4-2 and J is TRBJ2-3; a possible D gene is TRBD2 (6 bases). Deletions cut 0 bases from V and 6 bases from J, with 13 bases between. This CDR3 comprises 15 residues. The germline V gene encodes CDR1 LGHNA and CDR2 YNFKEQ. CDR3 DNA sequence: TGTGCCAGCAGCCAAGATCCCGGGAGCATGGATACGCAGTATTTT. Protein: CASSQDPGSMDTQYF.

The chain carries TRBV4-1 and TRBJ1-1, with D unclear. V dropped 0 bases and J dropped 3 bases, with 14 bases sitting between them. The CDR3 contains 16 residues. CDR1 and CDR2 (germline): MGHRA, YSYEKL. This CDR3 is CASSQDRVGVYTEAFF. The CDR3 coding sequence is TGCGCCAGCAGCCAAGATCGGGTTGGGGTTTACACTGAAGCTTTCTTT.

This chain links TRBV5-1 with TRBJ2-3; a weak D match, TRBD2 (5 bases). Trimming pared 0 bases from V and 1 base from J, leaving 9 bases between. This CDR3 has 15 residues. Germline V lookup: CDR1 SGHRS, CDR2 YFSETQ. The CDR3 sequence: CASSLAGIGTDTQYF. The CDR3 DNA reads as TGCGCCAGCAGCTTGGCGGGGATAGGCACAGATACGCAGTATTTT.

About this clone: One base away lies a much larger clone, so this may be a sequencing read error. J is TRBJ1-1 and V is TRBV25-1, with 8 bases aligning to TRBD1. The CDR3 has 14 residues. The trim removed 5 bases at V and 1 base at J, leaving 3 bases unmatched. From germline, CDR1 is MGHDK and CDR2 SYGVNS. CDR3 region: CASSSGTGNTEAFF. CDR3 coding DNA: TGTGCCAGCAGTTCCGGGACAGGGAACACTGAAGCTTTCTTT.

The chain links TRBV5-1 to TRBJ2-2; TRBD2 might be the D (6 bases). The CDR3 is made up of 16 amino acids. The V gene's germline CDR1 is SGHRS and CDR2 YFSETQ. V dropped 0 bases and J dropped 3 bases, with 12 bases sitting between them. The CDR3 region is CASSLAGGSDTGELFF. Here the CDR3 DNA reads TGCGCCAGCAGCTTGGCCGGGGGATCAGACACCGGGGAGCTGTTTTTT.

This clone was detected many times. V is TRBV27 and J is TRBJ1-2; TRBD1 is a possible D gene (5 bases). Germline-derived CDR1 and CDR2 are MNHEY and SMNVEV (reference sequence). The CDR3 consists of 16 residues. Trimming stripped 5 bases from V and 2 bases from J, with 18 bases between. DNA for the CDR3: TGTGCCAGCAGTCCACATTCAGACCCAGGGAACTATGGCTACACCTTC. As protein: CASSPHSDPGNYGYTF.

The CDR3 reads CASSRNPGGINYGYTF. CDR3 bases: TGTGCCAGCAGTCGAAATCCGGGGGGCATTAACTATGGCTACACCTTC. The chain is built from TRBV11-1 and TRBJ1-2; TRBD1 might be the D (6 bases). V lost 6 bases and J lost 1, with 18 bases in between. This CDR3 contains 16 residues. Germline loops: CDR1 SGHAT, CDR2 FQDESV (reference sequence). Looking up the rest from reference TRBV11-1 and TRBJ1-2 gives the full variable domain: EAEVAQSPRYKITEKSQAVAFWCDPISGHATLYWYRQILGQGPELLVQFQDESVVDDSQLPKDRFSAERLKGVDSTLKIQPAELGDSAMYLCASSRNPGGINYGYTFGSGTRLTVV.

The genes are TRBV2 and TRBJ2-5; weak D call: TRBD2 (6 bases). Looked up from germline, CDR1 is SNHLY and CDR2 is FYNNEI. V dropped 6 bases and J dropped 4 bases, with 6 bases sitting between them. The CDR3 extends over 11 amino acids. The CDR3 DNA follows: TGTGCCAGCAGGGGAGGAGAGACCCAGTACTTC. Amino acids: CASRGGETQYF.

This chain connects TRBV9 to TRBJ2-3, with a possible D match to TRBD1 (5 bases). V was clipped by 0 bases and J by 2 bases, with 10 bases between them. From germline, CDR1 is SGDLS and CDR2 YYNGEE. The CDR3 is made up of 15 amino acids. In DNA form, the CDR3 reads TGTGCCAGCAGCGTAGCAGGGATTGACACAGATACGCAGTATTTT. Its protein is CASSVAGIDTDTQYF. Filled out from reference TRBV9 and TRBJ2-3, the complete variable domain reads DSGVTQTPKHLITATGQRVTLRCSPRSGDLSVYWYQQSLDQGLQFLIQYYNGEERAKGNILERFSAQQFPDLHSELNLSSLELGDSALYFCASSVAGIDTDTQYFGPGTRLTVL.

The chain is built from TRBV29-1 and TRBJ2-1; possible D gene TRBD2, 5 bases. Per the germline V gene, CDR1 is SQVTM and CDR2 is ANQGSEA. V lost 7 bases to trimming and J lost 0 bases, with 13 bases between them. The CDR3 length is 14 residues. This CDR3 is CSAKGGSSYNEQFF. The CDR3 DNA sequence: TGCAGCGCCAAGGGCGGGTCCTCCTACAATGAGCAGTTCTTC.

This clone has a handful of counts. Just one base apart from a much larger clone, this may be a read error. CDR3 DNA sequence: TGTGCCAGCAGCTTAAGCGGGAGCACCGGGGAGCTGTTTTTT. It yields the protein CASSLSGSTGELFF. The chain is built from TRBV7-2 and TRBJ2-2; 8 bases agree with TRBD2. Germline V gene data show CDR1 as SGHTA and CDR2 as FQGNSA. This CDR3 is built from 14 residues. The J segment lost 4 bases and the V segment lost 2 bases, leaving 0 bases of the junction unmatched.

This clone was found a few times. A read error is possible here, since a much larger clone lies one base away. This chain links TRBV7-6 with TRBJ1-1; D gene unclear. CDR1 and CDR2 from the germline V gene are SGHVS and FNYEAQ. There are 12 residues in the CDR3. As DNA, the CDR3 is TGTGCCAGCAGCGCCCTGAACGCTGAAGCTTTCTTT. Translation: CASSALNAEAFF.

The V gene is TRBV4-2, the J gene TRBJ2-7, with TRBD1 matching over 7 bases. Trimming removed 0 bases from V and 6 bases from J; junction bases left unmatched: 2. Germline-derived CDR1 and CDR2 are LGHNA and YNFKEQ. This CDR3 region has 13 residues. The CDR3: CASSQETGAEQYF. For the CDR3, the DNA is TGTGCCAGCAGCCAAGAAACAGGGGCCGAGCAGTACTTC.

The V call is TRBV7-2, the J call TRBJ1-1, with D tentatively TRBD1 (5 bases). The CDR3 has 14 amino acids. V lost 4 bases and J 2 bases, leaving 11 bases between the germline ends. The germline CDR1 and CDR2 sequences are SGHTA and FQGNSA. CDR3 sequence (DNA): TGTGCCAGCAGCTCCCAAGGGGTAAACACTGAAGCTTTCTTT. It translates to CASSSQGVNTEAFF.

V is TRBV9 and J is TRBJ1-2; no definite D call. Trimming removed 0 bases at V and 8 bases at J, with 11 bases between. Germline CDR1 is SGDLS and CDR2 is YYNGEE. This CDR3 is built from 13 residues. CDR3 loop: CASSVVPGGGYTF. As DNA, the CDR3 is TGTGCCAGCAGCGTAGTCCCCGGCGGGGGCTACACCTTC.

This sequence joins TRBV5-4 and TRBJ2-2, with D perhaps matching TRBD1 or TRBD2 (5 bases each). The CDR3 has 17 residues. With 3 bases removed from V and 2 bases from J, the gap between germline ends came to 17 bases. Germline V gene data show CDR1 as SGHNT and CDR2 as YYREEE (reference sequence). CDR3 nucleotides: TGTGCCAGCAGCTCAGGGTACGGGACGGGCAACACCGGGGAGCTGTTTTTT. Translation: CASSSGYGTGNTGELFF.

This clone was observed once. This chain connects TRBV11-2 to TRBJ2-6; D may be TRBD2 (7 bases). Deletions cut 0 bases from V and 0 bases from J, with 12 bases between. The CDR3 runs to 18 residues. Germline loops: CDR1 SGHAT, CDR2 FQNNGV. The CDR3 sequence: CASSLDDRTSSGANVLTF. The CDR3 DNA reads TGTGCCAGCAGCTTAGATGACAGGACTAGCTCTGGGGCCAACGTCCTGACTTTC.

The chain is built from TRBV7-9 and TRBJ1-1; TRBD1 agrees at 7 bases. V shed 2 bases, J shed 4 bases, and the junction held 4 bases outside the gene matches. This CDR3 contains 14 residues. In germline, CDR1 is SEHNR, CDR2 FQNEAQ (reference sequence). CDR3 DNA: TGTGCCAGCAGCTTAAAGGGGGCGCGCACTGAAGCTTTCTTT. Its translation is CASSLKGARTEAFF.

This clone was seen a few times. A much larger clone differs from this one at a single base, so this may be a read error. V is TRBV30 and J is TRBJ2-2; D is possibly TRBD1 (7 bases). The length of the CDR3 is 15 residues. The V end was cut by 4 bases, the J end by 6 bases, with 18 bases between. Per germline, CDR1 GTSNPN and CDR2 SVGIG (reference sequence). The CDR3 sequence is CAWIENRGLAGELFF. CDR3 nucleotides: TGTGCCTGGATAGAAAACAGGGGACTTGCCGGGGAGCTGTTTTTT.

The rearrangement uses TRBV28 and TRBJ1-4; unclear D gene. This CDR3 is built from 12 residues. Germline V gene data show CDR1 as MDHEN and CDR2 as SYDVKM. Trimming cost V 6 bases and J 7 bases, with 9 bases left between them. CDR3 DNA: TGTGCCAGCAGCTGGGCGCGTGAAAAACTGTTTTTT. This translates into CASSWAREKLFF. The full variable domain, with the rest looked up from reference TRBV28 and TRBJ1-4, is DVKVTQSSRYLVKRTGEKVFLECVQDMDHENMFWYRQDPGLGLRLIYFSYDVKMKEKGDIPEGYSVSREKKERFSLILESASTNQTSMYLCASSWAREKLFFGSGTQLSVL.